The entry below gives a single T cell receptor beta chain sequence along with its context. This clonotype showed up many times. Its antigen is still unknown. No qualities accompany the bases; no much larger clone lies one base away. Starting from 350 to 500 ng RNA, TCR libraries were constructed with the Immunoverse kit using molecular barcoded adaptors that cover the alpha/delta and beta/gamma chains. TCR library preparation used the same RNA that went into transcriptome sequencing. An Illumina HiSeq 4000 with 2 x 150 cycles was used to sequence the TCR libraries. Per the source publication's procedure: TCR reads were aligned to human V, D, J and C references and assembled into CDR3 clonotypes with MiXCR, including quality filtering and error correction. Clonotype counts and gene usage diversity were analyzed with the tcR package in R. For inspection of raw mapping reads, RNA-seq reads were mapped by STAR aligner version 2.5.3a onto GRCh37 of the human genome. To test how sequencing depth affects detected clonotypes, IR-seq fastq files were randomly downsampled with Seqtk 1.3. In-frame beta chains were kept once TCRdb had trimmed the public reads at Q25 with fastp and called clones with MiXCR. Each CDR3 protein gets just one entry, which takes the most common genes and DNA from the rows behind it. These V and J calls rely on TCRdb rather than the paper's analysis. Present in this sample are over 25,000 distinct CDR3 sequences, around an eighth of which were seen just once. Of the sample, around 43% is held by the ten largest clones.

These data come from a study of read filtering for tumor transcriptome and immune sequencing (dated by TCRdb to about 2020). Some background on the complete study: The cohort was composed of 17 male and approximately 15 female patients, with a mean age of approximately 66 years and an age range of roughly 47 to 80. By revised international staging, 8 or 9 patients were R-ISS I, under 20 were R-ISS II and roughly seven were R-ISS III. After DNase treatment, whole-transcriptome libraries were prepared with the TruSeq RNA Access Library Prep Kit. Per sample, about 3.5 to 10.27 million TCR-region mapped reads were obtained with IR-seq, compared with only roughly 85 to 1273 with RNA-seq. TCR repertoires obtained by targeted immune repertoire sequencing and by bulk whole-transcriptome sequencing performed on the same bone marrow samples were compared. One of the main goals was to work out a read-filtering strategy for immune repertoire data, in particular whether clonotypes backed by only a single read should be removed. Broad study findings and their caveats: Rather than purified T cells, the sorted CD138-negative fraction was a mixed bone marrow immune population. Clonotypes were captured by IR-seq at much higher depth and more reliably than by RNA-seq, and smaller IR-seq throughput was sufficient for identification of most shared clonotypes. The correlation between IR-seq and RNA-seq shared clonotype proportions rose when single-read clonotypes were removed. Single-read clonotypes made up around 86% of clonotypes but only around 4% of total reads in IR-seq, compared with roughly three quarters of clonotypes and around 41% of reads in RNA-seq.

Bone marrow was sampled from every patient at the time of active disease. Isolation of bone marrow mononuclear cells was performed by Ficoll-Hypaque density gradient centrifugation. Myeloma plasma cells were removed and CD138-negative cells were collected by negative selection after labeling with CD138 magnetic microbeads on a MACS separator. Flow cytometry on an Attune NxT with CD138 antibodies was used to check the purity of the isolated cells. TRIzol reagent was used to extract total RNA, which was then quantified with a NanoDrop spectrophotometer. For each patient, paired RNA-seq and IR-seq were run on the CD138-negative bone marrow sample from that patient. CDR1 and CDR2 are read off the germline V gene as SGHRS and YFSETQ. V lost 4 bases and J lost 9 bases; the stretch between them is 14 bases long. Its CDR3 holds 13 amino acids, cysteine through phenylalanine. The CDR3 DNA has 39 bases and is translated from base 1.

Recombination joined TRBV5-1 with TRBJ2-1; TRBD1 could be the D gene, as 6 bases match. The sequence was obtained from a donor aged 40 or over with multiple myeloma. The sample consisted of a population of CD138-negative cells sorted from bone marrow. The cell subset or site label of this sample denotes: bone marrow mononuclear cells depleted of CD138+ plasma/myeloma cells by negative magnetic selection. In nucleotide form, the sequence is TGCGCCAGCAGCATGGGACAAACCACTGAGCAGTTCTTC. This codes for CASSMGQTTEQFF.